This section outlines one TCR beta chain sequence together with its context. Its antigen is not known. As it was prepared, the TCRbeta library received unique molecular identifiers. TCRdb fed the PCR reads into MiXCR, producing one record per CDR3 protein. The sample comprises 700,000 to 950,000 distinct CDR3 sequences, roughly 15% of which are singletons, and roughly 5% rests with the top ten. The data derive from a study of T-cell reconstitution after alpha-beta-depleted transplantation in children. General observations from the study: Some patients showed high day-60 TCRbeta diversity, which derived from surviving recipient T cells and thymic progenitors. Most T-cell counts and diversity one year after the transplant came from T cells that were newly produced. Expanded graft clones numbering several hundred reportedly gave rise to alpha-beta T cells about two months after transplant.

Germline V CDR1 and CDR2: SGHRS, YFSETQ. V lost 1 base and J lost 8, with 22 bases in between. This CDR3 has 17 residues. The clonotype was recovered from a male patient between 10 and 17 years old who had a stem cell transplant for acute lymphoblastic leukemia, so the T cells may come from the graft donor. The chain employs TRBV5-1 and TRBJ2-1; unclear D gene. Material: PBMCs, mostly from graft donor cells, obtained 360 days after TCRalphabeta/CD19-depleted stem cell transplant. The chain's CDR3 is CASSLFLNSLSRDEQFF. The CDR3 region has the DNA TGCGCCAGCAGCTTGTTCCTCAACAGCCTATCACGGGATGAGCAGTTCTTC.